The entry that follows covers one TCR delta chain sequence. A far more abundant clone sits one base away, making this likely a read error. The same CDR3 can be traced to other DNA sequences in this sample. The data were obtained in a study of gamma-delta T cells after stem cell transplantation. TCRdb re-called clones from the RT-PCR reads using CATT. The sample includes several hundred delta-chain clones, around 15% of them seen just once. The CDR3 runs 15 residues. Germline assignment: CDR1 GEAIGNYY and CDR2 EKD. The rearrangement links TRDV2 to TRDJ1; TRDD3 agrees at 7 bases. The material sequenced was gamma-delta T cells. The receptor was derived from a human donor. It is not recorded whose cells these are; they may come from a transplant donor. The CDR3 loop reads CACDTVLGKGDKLIF. The CDR3 coding sequence is TGTGCCTGTGACACCGTACTGGGGAAAGGGGATAAACTCATCTTC.